The TCR beta chain described here comes from a study of shared clonotypes between healthy human individuals. Notes on the study in general: Clonotype sharing among donors, it was expected, would be affected by sequencing depth.

The material for each subset, its genomic DNA, was split evenly across several immunoSEQ plates. Measured with immunoSEQ multiplex PCR; TCRdb has only the in-frame clones, and not every one. The table records around 500,000 clones, around 80% of them present only once. As concerns this clone: Its antigen is undetermined.

Germline CDR1 MGHRA, CDR2 YSYEKL. With 0 bases removed from V and 13 bases from J, the gap between germline ends came to 6 bases. CDR3 length: 11 amino acids. The chain has TRBV4-1 and TRBJ1-4; D is unresolved. Sample: PBMCs. The TCR comes from a middle-aged woman in good health. Some clones in this sample may be carry-over from other donors' samples. CDR3 in amino acids: CASSQERALFF. CDR3 DNA: TGCGCCAGCAGCCAAGAAAGAGCACTGTTTTTT.